Sequencing of this TCR beta chain was carried out in a study of blood T cell repertoires in COVID-19. Study-level background: Researchers got acute and convalescent COVID-19 samples from the United States, Italy and Spain. PBMCs, B-cell-depleted T cells, or T cells provided the cDNA or gDNA that made up the material.

In its sample, this clone was seen a few times. V lost 0 bases and J lost 9, with 13 bases in between. The germline V gene has CDR1 SGHNT and CDR2 YYREEE (reference sequence). The CDR3 sequence is 14 residues long. The authors' processing: For nucleated cells, counts were estimated from reference gene primer amplification. Clones were sequenced by immunoSEQ multiplex PCR, and TCRdb holds only the in-frame ones, with some missing. The DNA gave D and trimming, while V, J and clone size come from that table. The table includes approximately 82,000 clones, 70% to 90% detected once. The chain links TRBV5-4 to TRBJ2-1; tentative D call: TRBD2 (6 bases). The clonotype was recovered from a human donor in a cohort sampled during active COVID-19. Sequencing was performed on peripheral blood. The CDR3 loop reads CASSLDTSSSEQFF. In nucleotides, the CDR3 is TGTGCCAGCAGCTTGGATACTAGCAGTAGTGAGCAGTTCTTC.